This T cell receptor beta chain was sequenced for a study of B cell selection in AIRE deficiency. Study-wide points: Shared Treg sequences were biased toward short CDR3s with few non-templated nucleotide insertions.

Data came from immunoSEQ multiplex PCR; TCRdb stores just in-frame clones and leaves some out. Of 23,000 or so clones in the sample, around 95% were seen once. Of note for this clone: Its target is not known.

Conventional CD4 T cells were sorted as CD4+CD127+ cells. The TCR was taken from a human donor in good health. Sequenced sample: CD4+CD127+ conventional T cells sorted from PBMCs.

The CDR3 nucleotides read TGTGCCAGTAGTATAAGCGGGACAAAGAAGGGCTACACCTTC. It yields the protein CASSISGTKKGYTF. The V call is TRBV19, the J call TRBJ1-2; D perhaps matches TRBD1 (6 bases). The V end lost 2 bases, the J end lost 8 bases, and 15 bases lay between the germline ends. This CDR3 has 14 amino acids. The germline V gene encodes CDR1 LNHDA and CDR2 SQIVND (reference sequence). Supplemented by reference TRBV19 and TRBJ1-2, the full variable domain reads DGGITQSPKYLFRKEGQNVTLSCEQNLNHDAMYWYRQDPGQGLRLIYYSQIVNDFQKGDIAEGYSVSREKKESFPLTVTSAQKNPTAFYLCASSISGTKKGYTFGSGTRLTVV.